A selection of T cell receptor beta chains follows, all from one sample in a study of a mutant IDH1 vaccine in newly diagnosed glioma. TCRdb keeps only in-frame clones here, not all; method: immunoSEQ multiplex PCR. The table lists 25,000 to 40,000 clones, around 90% of them singletons. No antigens are known for them. Sequences were derived from PBMCs, sampled from a glioma patient whose treatment included an IDH1 peptide vaccine. These receptors were obtained from a middle-aged man with glioma. The CDR3 runs from the conserved cysteine through the conserved F or W. Fields, in order: V gene, D gene, J gene, clone size, CDR3 DNA, CDR3 protein. The D gene is left open where the match is weak. Where a row states a size, it is once, few, many or the class of an expanded clone; other rows omit it.

v_gene: TRBV5-1
d_gene: TRBD1
j_gene: TRBJ1-5
abundance: NA
CDR3nt: TGCGCCAGCAGCTTGGAGGGACAGGGGAATCAGCCCCAGCATTTT
CDR3aa: CASSLEGQGNQPQHF

v_gene: TRBV19
d_gene: NA
j_gene: TRBJ1-3
abundance: NA
CDR3nt: TGTGCCAGTAGTCAAACAGTAACTGGAAACACCATATATTTT
CDR3aa: CASSQTVTGNTIYF

v_gene: TRBV19
d_gene: NA
j_gene: TRBJ2-3
abundance: NA
CDR3nt: TGTGCCAGTAGTGGGGGCCAGGGGTTTGCGGATACGCAGTATTTT
CDR3aa: CASSGGQGFADTQYF

v_gene: TRBV4-2
d_gene: TRBD2
j_gene: TRBJ2-5
abundance: NA
CDR3nt: TGTGCCAGCAGCCCCGGGACTAGCGAAGAGACCCAGTACTTC
CDR3aa: CASSPGTSEETQYF

v_gene: TRBV5-6
d_gene: NA
j_gene: TRBJ2-5
abundance: NA
CDR3nt: TGTGCCAGCAGCTTGTCCGGGTTAGGGGGAGAGTACCAAGAGACCCAGTACTTC
CDR3aa: CASSLSGLGGEYQETQYF

v_gene: TRBV15
d_gene: TRBD2
j_gene: TRBJ2-5
abundance: NA
CDR3nt: TGTGCCACCAGCAGAGGACTAGCGGGAGAGACCCAGTACTTC
CDR3aa: CATSRGLAGETQYF

v_gene: TRBV4-2
d_gene: TRBD1
j_gene: TRBJ2-1
abundance: once
CDR3nt: TGTGCCAGCAGCCAAATAGGACAGGGGCGACGTCGGTTCTTC
CDR3aa: CASSQIGQGRRRFF

v_gene: TRBV10-2
d_gene: TRBD1
j_gene: TRBJ2-7
abundance: NA
CDR3nt: TGCGCCAGCAGTGAGTCGGGGACAGGTACCTACGAGCAGTACTTC
CDR3aa: CASSESGTGTYEQYF

v_gene: TRBV4-1
d_gene: TRBD2
j_gene: TRBJ2-1
abundance: NA
CDR3nt: TGCGCCAGCAGCCAAAGCCTAGCGGGATTGTTCTATGAGCAGTTCTTC
CDR3aa: CASSQSLAGLFYEQFF

v_gene: TRBV27
d_gene: NA
j_gene: TRBJ2-2
abundance: NA
CDR3nt: TGTGCCAGCAGTCGTCAATGGACCGGGGAGCTGTTTTTT
CDR3aa: CASSRQWTGELFF

v_gene: TRBV18
d_gene: NA
j_gene: TRBJ1-2
abundance: NA
CDR3nt: TGTGCCAGCTCACCATACCCTGCCAACATATATGGCTACACCTTC
CDR3aa: CASSPYPANIYGYTF

v_gene: TRBV2
d_gene: NA
j_gene: TRBJ2-3
abundance: NA
CDR3nt: TGTGCCAGCAAGAGGGCGGATACGCAGTATTTT
CDR3aa: CASKRADTQYF

v_gene: TRBV15
d_gene: TRBD1
j_gene: TRBJ1-4
abundance: NA
CDR3nt: TGTGCCACCAGCACACCGGGACAGGGGAAAAAACTGTTTTTT
CDR3aa: CATSTPGQGKKLFF

v_gene: TRBV6-5
d_gene: NA
j_gene: TRBJ1-6
abundance: NA
CDR3nt: TGTGCCAGCAGTCAAGAGGGGAATAATTCACCCCTCCACTTT
CDR3aa: CASSQEGNNSPLHF

v_gene: TRBV4-2
d_gene: TRBD2
j_gene: TRBJ2-2
abundance: few
CDR3nt: TGTGCCAGCAGCCAAGATCGCTGGGGGGGGGCCGGGGAGCTGTTTTTT
CDR3aa: CASSQDRWGGAGELFF

v_gene: TRBV29-1
d_gene: NA
j_gene: TRBJ2-7
abundance: NA
CDR3nt: TGCAGCGTGGGAAGGGGGGCTCAGGCCTACGAGCAGTACTTC
CDR3aa: CSVGRGAQAYEQYF

v_gene: TRBV18
d_gene: NA
j_gene: TRBJ1-5
abundance: NA
CDR3nt: TGTGCCAGCTCACCAGACCTAAGCAATCAGCCCCAGCATTTT
CDR3aa: CASSPDLSNQPQHF

v_gene: TRBV2
d_gene: TRBD2
j_gene: TRBJ2-1
abundance: NA
CDR3nt: TGTGCCAGCAAGGCGGGAGTGGGAGCAAGTGAGCAGTTCTTC
CDR3aa: CASKAGVGASEQFF

v_gene: TRBV28
d_gene: TRBD2
j_gene: TRBJ2-7
abundance: once
CDR3nt: TGTGCCAGCAGTTTGGGAGGGACTTCCTACGAGCAGTACTTC
CDR3aa: CASSLGGTSYEQYF

v_gene: TRBV14
d_gene: NA
j_gene: TRBJ2-3
abundance: NA
CDR3nt: TGTGCCAGCAGCCAAGAAGGGGGGCTGGATACGCAGTATTTT
CDR3aa: CASSQEGGLDTQYF

v_gene: TRBV18
d_gene: NA
j_gene: TRBJ2-1
abundance: NA
CDR3nt: TGTGCCAGCTCACCGGGCCCGGTTCGGGAGCAGTTCTTC
CDR3aa: CASSPGPVREQFF

v_gene: TRBV29-1
d_gene: NA
j_gene: TRBJ2-3
abundance: NA
CDR3nt: TGCAGCGTTGAGGACAGCACAGATACGCAGTATTTT
CDR3aa: CSVEDSTDTQYF

v_gene: TRBV11-2
d_gene: NA
j_gene: TRBJ2-5
abundance: NA
CDR3nt: TGTGCCAGCAGCTTAGTGGTATTAGGGACCCAGTACTTC
CDR3aa: CASSLVVLGTQYF

v_gene: TRBV6-5
d_gene: NA
j_gene: TRBJ1-5
abundance: once
CDR3nt: TGTGCCAGCAGGGACGGACAATCGCAGCCCCAGCATTTT
CDR3aa: CASRDGQSQPQHF

v_gene: TRBV19
d_gene: NA
j_gene: TRBJ2-7
abundance: NA
CDR3nt: TGTGCCAGTAGTATAGGAAAGAACAACGAGCAGTACTTC
CDR3aa: CASSIGKNNEQYF

v_gene: TRBV6-1
d_gene: NA
j_gene: TRBJ2-7
abundance: NA
CDR3nt: TGTGCCAGCAGGACCGGGACGGGACCCTACGAGCAGTACTTC
CDR3aa: CASRTGTGPYEQYF

v_gene: TRBV4-3
d_gene: NA
j_gene: TRBJ2-5
abundance: NA
CDR3nt: TGCGCCAGCAGCCAAGACCGGGTCCAGTACCAAGAGACCCAGTACTTC
CDR3aa: CASSQDRVQYQETQYF

v_gene: TRBV7-2
d_gene: TRBD2
j_gene: TRBJ2-7
abundance: NA
CDR3nt: TGTGCCAGCAGGGGGGACTACCTGGGTCTGAGCTCCTACGAGCAGTACTTC
CDR3aa: CASRGDYLGLSSYEQYF

v_gene: TRBV2
d_gene: NA
j_gene: TRBJ2-7
abundance: few
CDR3nt: TGTGCCAGCAGTGAGGGGTTCTACGAGCAGTACTTC
CDR3aa: CASSEGFYEQYF

v_gene: TRBV4-3
d_gene: TRBD1
j_gene: TRBJ1-2
abundance: NA
CDR3nt: TGCGCCAGCAGCCGCTCCGGACAGGGCTATGGCTACACCTTC
CDR3aa: CASSRSGQGYGYTF

v_gene: TRBV4-1
d_gene: TRBD1
j_gene: TRBJ2-2
abundance: NA
CDR3nt: TGCGCCAGCAGCCAAGAGGGGACAGGGCTAAACACCGGGGAGCTGTTTTTT
CDR3aa: CASSQEGTGLNTGELFF

v_gene: TRBV7-2
d_gene: TRBD1
j_gene: TRBJ1-2
abundance: NA
CDR3nt: TGTGCCAGCAGCTTTCCGACAGGGGGCCTTGACTATGGCTACACCTTC
CDR3aa: CASSFPTGGLDYGYTF

v_gene: TRBV28
d_gene: TRBD1
j_gene: TRBJ2-2
abundance: NA
CDR3nt: TGTGCCAGCAGTCCCCCTGGGACAGGGAACACCGGGGAGCTGTTTTTT
CDR3aa: CASSPPGTGNTGELFF

v_gene: TRBV2
d_gene: NA
j_gene: TRBJ1-5
abundance: few
CDR3nt: TGTGCCAGCACAGGAATCTATAGCAATCAGCCCCAGCATTTT
CDR3aa: CASTGIYSNQPQHF

v_gene: TRBV30
d_gene: NA
j_gene: TRBJ1-1
abundance: NA
CDR3nt: TGTGCCTGGGGTCGTTTGACCGCTTTGAACACTGAAGCTTTCTTT
CDR3aa: CAWGRLTALNTEAFF

v_gene: TRBV5-6
d_gene: TRBD1
j_gene: TRBJ2-1
abundance: NA
CDR3nt: TGTGCCAGCAGCTTGGAGGGACAGGGATCCTACAATGAGCAGTTCTTC
CDR3aa: CASSLEGQGSYNEQFF

v_gene: TRBV7-2
d_gene: NA
j_gene: TRBJ2-7
abundance: NA
CDR3nt: TGTGCCAGCAGCTTAGTGGCAGCAGTCCACGAGCAGTACTTC
CDR3aa: CASSLVAAVHEQYF

v_gene: TRBV9
d_gene: NA
j_gene: TRBJ2-1
abundance: NA
CDR3nt: TGTGCCAGCAGCGTAGACCAGTTTTACAATGAGCAGTTCTTC
CDR3aa: CASSVDQFYNEQFF

v_gene: TRBV5-1
d_gene: NA
j_gene: TRBJ2-1
abundance: NA
CDR3nt: TGCGCCAGCACCCCTGGAGAGGGAACCTACAATGAGCAGTTCTTC
CDR3aa: CASTPGEGTYNEQFF

v_gene: TRBV4-1
d_gene: NA
j_gene: TRBJ2-1
abundance: NA
CDR3nt: TGCGCCAGCAGCCAGACCAGCCTGGGGGATGAGCAGTTCTTC
CDR3aa: CASSQTSLGDEQFF

v_gene: TRBV19
d_gene: TRBD1
j_gene: TRBJ2-1
abundance: NA
CDR3nt: TGTGCCAGTAGTACCACAGGGGGATCCTACAATGAGCAGTTCTTC
CDR3aa: CASSTTGGSYNEQFF

v_gene: TRBV5-1
d_gene: TRBD1
j_gene: TRBJ1-5
abundance: NA
CDR3nt: TGCGCCAGCAGCCGGACAGGGGTTGACAATCAGCCCCAGCATTTT
CDR3aa: CASSRTGVDNQPQHF

v_gene: TRBV6-6
d_gene: TRBD1
j_gene: TRBJ2-2
abundance: NA
CDR3nt: TGTGCCAGCAGTGCAGGGGGCACCGGGGAGCTGTTTTTT
CDR3aa: CASSAGGTGELFF